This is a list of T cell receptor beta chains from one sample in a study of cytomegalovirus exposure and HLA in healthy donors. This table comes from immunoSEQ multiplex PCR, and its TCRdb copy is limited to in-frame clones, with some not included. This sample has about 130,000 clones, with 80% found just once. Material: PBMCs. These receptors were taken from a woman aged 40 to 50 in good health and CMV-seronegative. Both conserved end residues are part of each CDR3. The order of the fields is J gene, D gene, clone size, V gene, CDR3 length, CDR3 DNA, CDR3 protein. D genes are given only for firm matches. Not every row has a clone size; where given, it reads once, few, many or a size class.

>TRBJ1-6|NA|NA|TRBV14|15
TGTGCCAGCAGCTCGTCAGGGGCGAACAATTCACCCCTCCACTTT
CASSSSGANNSPLHF
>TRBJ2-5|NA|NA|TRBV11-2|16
TGTGCCAGCAGCTTAGGTGGGCCAGCGGCCTTGGAGACCCAGTACTTC
CASSLGGPAALETQYF
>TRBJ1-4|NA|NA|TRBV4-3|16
TGCGCCAGCAGCCAAAATCCCAGGACGGGGAATGAAAAACTGTTTTTT
CASSQNPRTGNEKLFF
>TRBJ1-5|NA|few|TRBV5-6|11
TGTGCCAGCAGCTTGGATCAACCCCAGCATTTT
CASSLDQPQHF
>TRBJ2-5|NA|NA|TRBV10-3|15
TGTGCCATCAGTCGAGGGAACACGGGCCAAGAGACCCAGTACTTC
CAISRGNTGQETQYF
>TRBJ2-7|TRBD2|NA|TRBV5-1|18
TGCGCCAGCAGCTTGATGACTAGCGGGGGCCCTAGCTCCTACGAGCAGTACTTC
CASSLMTSGGPSSYEQYF
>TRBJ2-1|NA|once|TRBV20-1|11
TGCAGTGCTAGAGAAGCCAATGAGCAGTTCTTC
CSAREANEQFF
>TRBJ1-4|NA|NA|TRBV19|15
TGTGCCAGTAGCGCCCCCCAGCAGGGGTTTGAAAAACTGTTTTTT
CASSAPQQGFEKLFF
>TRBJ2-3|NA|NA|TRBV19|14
TGTGCCAGTAGTATAGGGCAGGTCACAGATACGCAGTATTTT
CASSIGQVTDTQYF
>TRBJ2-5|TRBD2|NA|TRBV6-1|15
TGTGCCAGCAGTGGAATAGCGGGGCACCAAGAGACCCAGTACTTC
CASSGIAGHQETQYF
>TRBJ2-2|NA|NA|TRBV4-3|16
TGCGCCAGCAGCCAAACCGGGGAATGGGACACCGGGGAGCTGTTTTTT
CASSQTGEWDTGELFF
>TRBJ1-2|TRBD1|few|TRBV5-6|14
TGTGCCAGCAGCATAGGACAGGGCCCGTATGGCTACACCTTC
CASSIGQGPYGYTF
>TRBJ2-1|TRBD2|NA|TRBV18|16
TGTGCCAGCTCACCCCAAGGACTAGCGGTGGGGAATGAGCAGTTCTTC
CASSPQGLAVGNEQFF
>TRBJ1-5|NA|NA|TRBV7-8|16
TGTGCCAGCAGCTTATTCGTGGGGGCTAGCAATCAGCCCCAGCATTTT
CASSLFVGASNQPQHF
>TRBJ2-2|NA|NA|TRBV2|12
TGTGCCAGCAGTCCCTTTACCGGGGAGCTGTTTTTT
CASSPFTGELFF
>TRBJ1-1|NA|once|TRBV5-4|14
TGTGCCAGCAGCTTGGGAGAAGGGGGTACTGAAGCTTTCTTT
CASSLGEGGTEAFF
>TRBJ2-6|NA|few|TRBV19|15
TGTGCCAGTAGTATTAGCCACTCTGGGGCCAACGTCCTGACTTTC
CASSISHSGANVLTF
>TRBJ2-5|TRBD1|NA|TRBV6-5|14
TGTGCCATCAGGACGGACAGGGGAAGAGAGACCCAGTACTTC
CAIRTDRGRETQYF
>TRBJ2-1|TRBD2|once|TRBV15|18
TGTGCCACCAGCAGAACCGGGACTAGCGGGAGGGTTTACAATGAGCAGTTCTTC
CATSRTGTSGRVYNEQFF
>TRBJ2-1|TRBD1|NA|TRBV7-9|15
TGTGCCAGCAGCCTCCACAGGGGACAACCCGGAGAGCAGTTCTTC
CASSLHRGQPGEQFF
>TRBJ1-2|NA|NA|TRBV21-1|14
TGTGCCAGCAGCAAATCCAGTACAGGGGGTGGCTACACCTTC
CASSKSSTGGGYTF
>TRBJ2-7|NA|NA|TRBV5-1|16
TGCGCCAGCAGCTTGGAAGCTGGGTCAGGTACCTACGAGCAGTACTTC
CASSLEAGSGTYEQYF
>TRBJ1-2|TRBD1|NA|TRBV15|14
TGTGCCACCAGCACCTTCTCCGGGACAGATGGCTACACCTTC
CATSTFSGTDGYTF
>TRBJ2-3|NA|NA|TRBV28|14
TGTGCCAGCAGTCGCCTTTCGGGAGCAGATACGCAGTATTTT
CASSRLSGADTQYF
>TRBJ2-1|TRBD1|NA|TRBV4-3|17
TGCGCCAGCAGCCAACGGACAGGTCCTACCTCCTACAATGAGCAGTTCTTC
CASSQRTGPTSYNEQFF
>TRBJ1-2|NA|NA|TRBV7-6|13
TGTGCCAGCAGCTTAGCGTCAGGGCATGGCTACACCTTC
CASSLASGHGYTF
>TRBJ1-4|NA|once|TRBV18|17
TGTGCCAGCTCACCCCTGCGTTTTTCAGGGTCGGGTGAAAAACTGTTTTTT
CASSPLRFSGSGEKLFF